The next 31 T cell receptor beta chains were all read from a single sample in a study of T cells in Graves' hyperthyroidism and ophthalmopathy (dated by TCRdb to about 2019). Library preparation employed multiplex PCR. The sample was run on an Illumina HiSeq 2000. TCR beta CDR3 regions were amplified from RNA transcripts. The TCR CDR3 was subjected to a first round of RT-PCR using the HTBI primer set and the Qiagen OneStep RT-PCR kit. TCRdb reanalyzed the raw reads on its own, using fastp at Q25 for trimming and MiXCR for clone calling, and kept in-frame beta chains. Merged by CDR3 protein, the rows form single entries marked with the most common genes and DNA. This sample gives some 490,000 distinct CDR3 sequences in total; approximately 16% of them show up just once. The ten largest clones add up to 29% of the sample. The sample taken for sequencing was blood. The source of these receptors is a woman aged 25 to 39 with Graves' ophthalmopathy.

This clonotype was recorded many times. The chain has TRBV7-2 and TRBJ2-5; 8 bases are a match to TRBD2. The germline CDR1 and CDR2 sequences are SGHTA and FQGNSA. The CDR3 loop spans 17 amino acids. V gave up 5 bases and J gave up 5 bases; unmatched junction bases: 16. The CDR3 bases are TGTGCCAGCAGCCCACGGGCGGGAGGAGGCTTTGGGGAGACCCAGTACTTC. Residues: CASSPRAGGGFGETQYF.

Details on this clonotype: The conserved closing phenylalanine or tryptophan is absent in this CDR3, likely reflecting a read error. The CDR3: CASSPGTGEDTGELFL. The CDR3 bases are TGTGCCAGCTCACCTGGGACAGGGGAAGACACCGGGGAGCTGTTTCTT. The chain joins TRBV18 to TRBJ2-2, with 10 nucleotides matching TRBD1. V shed 3 bases, J shed 3 bases, and the junction held 4 bases outside the gene matches. Germline CDR1 KGHSH, CDR2 LQKENI. The CDR3 spans 16 residues.

There are many counts of this clonotype. The V call is TRBV5-8, the J call TRBJ2-1; D could derive from TRBD1 or TRBD2 (5 bases each). The germline V gene encodes CDR1 SGHTS and CDR2 YDEGEE. The CDR3 loop spans 16 amino acids. Between the trimmed V and J ends, which lost 4 bases and 2 bases, there was a span of 16 bases. CDR3 DNA: TGTGCCAGCAGCGGCCAGACGGGACGGCCCTACAATGAGCAGTTCTTC. This codes for CASSGQTGRPYNEQFF.

Only a few counts were recorded for this clonotype. V gene TRBV3-1 combines with J gene TRBJ2-3; D possibly corresponds to TRBD1 (6 bases). CDR1 and CDR2 (germline): LGHDT, YNNKEL (reference sequence). V lost 6 bases, J lost 4 bases, and 14 bases lay in between. This CDR3 has 14 residues. This CDR3 reads CASSPHSGADTQYF. The CDR3 coding sequence is TGTGCCAGCAGTCCCCACTCAGGGGCAGATACGCAGTATTTT.

This chain links TRBV6-1 with TRBJ2-2; unclear D gene. Germline V lookup: CDR1 MNHNS, CDR2 SASEGT. CDR3 length: 15 amino acids. V lost 6 bases to trimming and J lost 0 bases, with 11 bases between them. The DNA of the CDR3 is TGTGCCAGCAGGCCTCGGGCGTCGAACACCGGGGAGCTGTTTTTT. This translates into CASRPRASNTGELFF.

This clonotype was counted only a few times. This rearrangement joins TRBV6-1 to TRBJ1-1; D remains ambiguous. V lost 5 bases and J lost 0, with 7 bases in between. This CDR3 comprises 13 residues. The germline gives CDR1 MNHNS, CDR2 SASEGT. The CDR3 DNA follows: TGTGCCAGCAGTAGGTATTTGAACACTGAAGCTTTCTTT. This encodes CASSRYLNTEAFF.

This clonotype appeared many times. This sequence joins TRBV20-1 and TRBJ2-1; 9 bases match TRBD2. V trimming: 1 base; J trimming: 6 bases; junction bases outside the gene matches: 16. This CDR3 is built from 18 residues. Germline V gives CDR1 DFQATT, CDR2 SNEGSKA (reference sequence). The CDR3 loop is CSARVTRGRAWSPNEQFF. As DNA, the CDR3 is TGCAGTGCTAGAGTGACTCGCGGGAGGGCCTGGTCTCCCAATGAGCAGTTCTTC.

The table lists this clonotype with many counts. The chain carries TRBV11-1 and TRBJ1-2; 8 bases agree with TRBD1. The CDR3 has 16 amino acids. Germline CDR1 reads SGHAT; CDR2 reads FQDESV (reference sequence). The junction had 11 bases not matched to a gene; V was cut back by 4 bases and J by 4 bases. The CDR3 nucleotides read TGTGCCAGCAGCTATGGACAGGGTTCGGAAGGCTATGGCTACACCTTC. The encoded protein is CASSYGQGSEGYGYTF.

The chain uses TRBV19 and TRBJ2-7, with 7 bases identical to TRBD2. Germline V lookup: CDR1 LNHDA, CDR2 SQIVND (reference sequence). The CDR3 spans 15 residues. Germline trimming cut 6 bases from V and 3 bases from J; bases unmatched to any gene: 11. CDR3 in amino acids: CASSLGAGLDYEQYF. The DNA of the CDR3 is TGTGCCAGTAGCTTAGGAGCGGGATTGGACTACGAGCAGTACTTC. Looking up the rest from reference TRBV19 and TRBJ2-7 gives the full variable domain: DGGITQSPKYLFRKEGQNVTLSCEQNLNHDAMYWYRQDPGQGLRLIYYSQIVNDFQKGDIAEGYSVSREKKESFPLTVTSAQKNPTAFYLCASSLGAGLDYEQYFGPGTRLTVT.

In this sample, this clonotype turned up a few times. The chain is built from TRBV7-8 and TRBJ2-2; a possible D gene is TRBD2 (5 bases). The V end was cut by 6 bases, the J end by 7 bases, with 30 bases between. The CDR3 loop spans 19 amino acids. The germline CDR1 and CDR2 sequences are SGHVS and FQNEAQ. The CDR3 nucleotides are TGTGCCAGCAGTCCCTTGAGCGGCTCCCTCCGGGCCACGAACGGGGAGCTGTTTTTT. Protein sequence: CASSPLSGSLRATNGELFF.

The chain uses TRBV6-1 and TRBJ2-3; TRBD2 aligns across 7 bases. The CDR3 has 14 amino acids. Germline CDR1 reads MNHNS; CDR2 reads SASEGT. V dropped 7 bases and J dropped 6; count of bases not matched to a gene: 10. The CDR3 bases are TGTGCCAGCACCCTCCGGGGAGGGCAGGATACGCAGTATTTT. It is translated as CASTLRGGQDTQYF.

The chain combines TRBV19 with TRBJ2-7; perhaps TRBD1 as D (5 bases). CDR3 length equals 13 residues. Germline CDR1 reads LNHDA; CDR2 reads SQIVND (reference sequence). V shed 6 bases and J shed 4 bases, with 13 bases lying between them. CDR3 sequence (DNA): TGTGCCAGTAGCACGCGAAGGGGTTACGAGCAGTACTTC. Translation gives CASSTRRGYEQYF.

This clonotype was counted only a few times. The genes are TRBV12-3 or TRBV12-4 and TRBJ1-2; no clear D. V was clipped by 2 bases and J by 9 bases, with 13 bases between them. The CDR3 is 13 amino acids. The CDR3 DNA follows: TGTGCCAGCAGTTTATCTGGCGGGGAGAGCTACACCTTC. Its translation is CASSLSGGESYTF.

Ten or more counts support this clonotype. The J gene is TRBJ2-2, the V gene TRBV7-2; the match to TRBD2 covers 12 bases. The germline V gene encodes CDR1 SGHTA and CDR2 FQGNSA. The V and J ends lost 3 bases and 6 bases, in that order; junction bases with no gene match: 8. This CDR3 has 17 residues. The CDR3 spells CASSFRTLAGGSGELFF. CDR3 DNA: TGTGCCAGCAGCTTCCGGACTCTAGCGGGAGGGTCCGGGGAGCTGTTTTTT.

Many counts were recorded for this clonotype. The chain recombines TRBV20-1 with TRBJ2-3; TRBD1 matches at 10 bases. The CDR3 loop spans 14 amino acids. Germline lookup yields CDR1 DFQATT and CDR2 SNEGSKA (reference sequence). V gave up 6 bases and J gave up 3 bases; unmatched junction bases: 6. The CDR3 loop reads CSALTGGRTDTQYF. The DNA for the CDR3 is TGCAGTGCCCTGACAGGGGGCAGGACAGATACGCAGTATTTT.

A few counts support this clonotype. CDR3 sequence reads: CASSLAGGIAKNIQYF. For the CDR3, the DNA is TGTGCCAGCAGCTTAGCGGGAGGGATAGCCAAAAACATTCAGTACTTC. The chain links TRBV7-2 to TRBJ2-4; 7 positions match TRBD2. V lost 0 bases to trimming and J lost 0 bases; unmatched junction nucleotides: 2. The germline gives CDR1 SGHTA, CDR2 FQGNSA. The CDR3 consists of 16 residues.

V and J are TRBV2 and TRBJ2-7, with 7 bases identical to TRBD1. V lost 6 bases to trimming and J lost 3 bases; unmatched junction nucleotides: 5. Germline-derived CDR1 and CDR2 are SNHLY and FYNNEI. There are 13 residues in the CDR3. DNA for the CDR3: TGTGCCAGCAGGGCCGGGACAGACTACGAGCAGTACTTC. Translating gives CASRAGTDYEQYF.

This clonotype came up a few times. The genes are TRBV20-1 and TRBJ1-5; D unresolved. The V end lost 3 bases, the J end lost 0 bases, and 9 bases lay between the germline ends. The CDR3 totals 14 residues. Germline V CDR1 and CDR2: DFQATT, SNEGSKA (reference sequence). The CDR3 DNA is TGCAGTGCTAGCTCGGCAGATAGCAATCAGCCCCAGCATTTT. This gives the protein CSASSADSNQPQHF.

V usage is TRBV24-1 and J usage is TRBJ1-1; possibly TRBD1 for D (6 bases). Germline values: CDR1 KGHDR, CDR2 SFDVKD. CDR3 length: 16 amino acids. Deletions cut 0 bases from V and 4 bases from J, with 14 bases between. The CDR3 nucleotides read TGTGCCACCAGTGATTTGCGTCCAGGGGTCGGCACTGAAGCTTTCTTT. Protein: CATSDLRPGVGTEAFF.

This clonotype came up many times. The J gene is TRBJ1-2, the V gene TRBV30; a possible D gene is TRBD1 (6 bases). The CDR3 is 12 residues long. The germline CDR1 and CDR2 sequences are GTSNPN and SVGIG (reference sequence). V lost 3 bases and J lost 8, with 13 bases in between. The CDR3 nucleotides are TGTGCCTGGAGGCTTGGGACACCGGGCTACACCTTC. Translating it yields CAWRLGTPGYTF.

The rearrangement joins TRBV27 to TRBJ2-7, with no clear D. Germline V gives CDR1 MNHEY, CDR2 SMNVEV (reference sequence). This CDR3 spans 13 amino acids. V lost 3 bases and J lost 3, with 9 bases in between. CDR3 in amino acids: CASSLQVDYEQYF. In nucleotides, the CDR3 is TGTGCCAGCAGTTTGCAGGTCGACTACGAGCAGTACTTC.

This clonotype was seen many times. The chain combines TRBV30 with TRBJ1-5; the D gene is possibly TRBD1 (5 bases). The CDR3 has 13 amino acids. The germline V gene has CDR1 GTSNPN and CDR2 SVGIG (reference sequence). The ends were cut back, 1 base at V and 7 bases at J, with 11 bases in the middle. DNA for the CDR3: TGTGCCTGGAGTGGAGGGGATAGGCAGCCCCAGCATTTT. Amino acid sequence: CAWSGGDRQPQHF.

This clonotype was observed at least ten times. V usage is TRBV20-1 and J usage is TRBJ1-1; TRBD1 matches at 8 bases. Germline assignment: CDR1 DFQATT and CDR2 SNEGSKA (reference sequence). This CDR3 comprises 16 residues. With V trimmed by 6 bases and J by 0 bases, 12 bases remained unmatched. CDR3 protein: CSAVAGGWGMNTEAFF. As DNA, the CDR3 is TGCAGTGCAGTCGCAGGGGGCTGGGGTATGAACACTGAAGCTTTCTTT.

The table lists this clonotype with many counts. The rearrangement links TRBV30 to TRBJ2-3; tentatively, D is TRBD2 (5 bases). V was trimmed by 2 bases and J by 6 bases, leaving 12 bases between them. Germline V CDR1 and CDR2: GTSNPN, SVGIG (reference sequence). This CDR3 is built from 13 residues. CDR3 protein: CAWSWELRDTQYF. In DNA form, the CDR3 reads TGTGCCTGGAGTTGGGAGTTACGGGATACGCAGTATTTT. The full variable domain, in which reference TRBV30 and TRBJ2-3 provide the parts outside the CDR3, is SQTIHQWPATLVQPVGSPLSLECTVEGTSNPNLYWYRQAAGRGLQLLFYSVGIGQISSEVPQNLSASRPQDRQFILSSKKLLLSDSGFYLCAWSWELRDTQYFGPGTRLTVL.

This clonotype was recorded many times. V and J are TRBV6-1 and TRBJ2-5; the match to TRBD2 covers 12 bases. The germline CDR1 and CDR2 sequences are MNHNS and SASEGT. The ends lost 7 bases at V and 1 base at J; junction bases unmatched: 7. CDR3 length: 16 amino acids. The CDR3, as DNA: TGTGCCAGCATTCGACTAGCGGGAGCGGTCCAAGAGACCCAGTACTTC. Residues: CASIRLAGAVQETQYF.

The V gene is TRBV20-1, the J gene TRBJ2-7; 8 nucleotides agree with TRBD1. Trimming took 3 bases from V and 4 from J; bases not matched to a gene: 5. The germline V gene encodes CDR1 DFQATT and CDR2 SNEGSKA (reference sequence). The CDR3 totals 13 residues. The CDR3 loop reads CSASGRGRYEQYF. For the CDR3, the DNA is TGCAGTGCTAGCGGCAGGGGGCGGTACGAGCAGTACTTC.

V and J are TRBV29-1 and TRBJ2-7, with TRBD1 identical over 8 bases. Per the germline V gene, CDR1 is SQVTM and CDR2 is ANQGSEA. The CDR3 loop spans 11 amino acids. J lost 3 bases, V lost 6 bases, and 1 base had no gene match. DNA for the CDR3: TGCAGCGTCGGGACAGGCTACGAGCAGTACTTC. Protein sequence: CSVGTGYEQYF.

This clonotype has a count of ten or more. CDR3 amino acids: CASSFQGGSNLLAKNIQYF. In DNA form, the CDR3 reads TGCGCCAGCAGCTTCCAGGGGGGGAGCAACCTACTAGCCAAAAACATTCAGTACTTC. The J gene is TRBJ2-4, the V gene TRBV5-1; D may match TRBD1 or TRBD2 (7 bases each). Germline lookup yields CDR1 SGHRS and CDR2 YFSETQ. V lost 2 bases and J lost 0, with 21 bases in between. The CDR3 is made up of 19 amino acids.

This clonotype was detected many times. The chain links TRBV18 to TRBJ2-5; D is undetermined. The germline V gene has CDR1 KGHSH and CDR2 LQKENI. Trimming took off 3 bases at V and 2 bases at J, with 7 bases between the two ends. This CDR3 has 13 residues. CDR3 sequence reads: CASSPIEQETQYF. In DNA, the CDR3 is TGTGCCAGCTCACCGATTGAGCAAGAGACCCAGTACTTC.

This clonotype showed up just a few times. V is TRBV19 and J is TRBJ2-1; D uncertain. There are 12 residues in the CDR3. The V and J ends lost 3 bases and 6 bases respectively, with 6 bases between them. Germline lookup yields CDR1 LNHDA and CDR2 SQIVND (reference sequence). This CDR3 is CASSMIGNEQFF. The CDR3 nucleotides read TGTGCCAGTAGTATGATCGGCAATGAGCAGTTCTTC.

This clonotype was seen repeatedly, ten times or more. This chain joins TRBV7-2 and TRBJ2-5; a weak D match, TRBD1 (8 bases). The CDR3 is 14 amino acids. Germline-derived CDR1 and CDR2 are SGHTA and FQGNSA. Deletions cut 6 bases from V and 5 bases from J, with 16 bases between. In DNA form, the CDR3 reads TGTGCCAGCAGTCAACAGGGGGGGCGGGAGACCCAGTACTTC. Translation gives CASSQQGGRETQYF.